A selection of T cell receptor beta chains follows, all from one sample in a study of early T cells in non-severe SARS-CoV-2 infection. TCRdb analysed the 5' RACE reads with MiXCR anew, one entry per CDR3 protein. Among 63,000 or so distinct CDR3 sequences listed, over 9.5% were seen once. The sample in question was whole blood, obtained at baseline. Receptor source: an adult who was a healthcare worker with PCR-confirmed SARS-CoV-2 infection or an uninfected control (not recorded which). Each CDR3 is given with its conserved first and last residue. Each record gives: V gene, J gene, D gene, clone size, CDR3 DNA, CDR3 protein. D genes are given only for firm matches. Size is stated for part of the rows, as once, few or many counts, or as a class when the clone is expanded.

TRBV6-6	TRBJ1-4	TRBD1	.	TGTGCCAGCAGATACTCTGGACAGGAGACTAATGAAAAACTGTTTTTT	CASRYSGQETNEKLFF
TRBV6-5	TRBJ2-2	.	.	TGTGCCAGCAGTTACTTTCAGTACACCGGGGAGCTGTTTTTT	CASSYFQYTGELFF
TRBV5-1	TRBJ2-5	.	few	TGCGCCAGCAGCTTGGCCTTGCTCGACCAAGAGACCCAGTACTTC	CASSLALLDQETQYF
TRBV29-1	TRBJ2-1	.	.	TGCAGCGCCCGGCAGGAAGAGCAGTTCTTC	CSARQEEQFF
TRBV11-2	TRBJ2-6	TRBD2	.	TGTGCCAGCAGCTTCATAGCGGGAGCCGGGGCCAACGTCCTGACTTTC	CASSFIAGAGANVLTF
TRBV6-2/TRBV6-3	TRBJ2-4	.	few	TGTGCCAGCAGGGGACTTGGGGTTGACATTCAGTACTTC	CASRGLGVDIQYF
TRBV5-1	TRBJ2-2	TRBD1	few	TGCGCCAGCAGCTTTGGGACAGCGAACACCGGGGAGCTGTTTTTT	CASSFGTANTGELFF
TRBV7-2	TRBJ2-1	TRBD1	few	TGTGCCAGCAGCTTAGGAGCAGGGGGCTTCGTGAATGAGCAGTTCTTC	CASSLGAGGFVNEQFF
TRBV20-1	TRBJ1-3	TRBD1	.	TGCAGTGTCGGACAGGGGGCGGCAACTGGAAACACCATATATTTT	CSVGQGAATGNTIYF
TRBV12-3/TRBV12-4	TRBJ1-1	.	few	TGTGCCAGCAGTTTAGGTCAGGGGAGGAACACTGAAGTTTTCTTT	CASSLGQGRNTEVFF
TRBV20-1	TRBJ2-2	TRBD2	few	TGCAGTGCTAGCCCACTAGCGGGAGGGCCCATCAGGGAGCTGTTTTTT	CSASPLAGGPIRELFF
TRBV14	TRBJ2-1	TRBD2	few	TGTGCCAGCAGCCTCGGACTAGCGGGCGGCAATGAGCAGTTCTTC	CASSLGLAGGNEQFF
TRBV6-2/TRBV6-3	TRBJ2-7	TRBD2	.	TGTGCCAGCAGTTCCCCATCTAGCGGGTCTACCAGGATGGAGTACTTC	CASSSPSSGSTRMEYF
TRBV5-1	TRBJ2-1	TRBD2	.	TGCGCCAGCAGCTTGGTCGCTAGCGGGATCTCTTCCCATGAGCAGTTCTTC	CASSLVASGISSHEQFF
TRBV12-3/TRBV12-4	TRBJ2-5	.	few	TGTGCCAGCACCGCCCCGGTCCTTGTGGGTTCCGAGACCCAGTACTTC	CASTAPVLVGSETQYF
TRBV7-6	TRBJ2-7	.	few	TGTGCCAGCAGCTTGCAAGACGGAGCCTCTTACGAGCAGTACTTC	CASSLQDGASYEQYF
TRBV20-1	TRBJ2-2	.	many	TGCAGTGCTAGAGATCACGGGCCTTCGGGCACCGGGGAGCTGTTTTTT	CSARDHGPSGTGELFF
TRBV9	TRBJ2-2	TRBD2	.	TGTGCCAGCAGGCCCCGGGAGGACCACACCGGGGAGCTGTTTTTT	CASRPREDHTGELFF